The clone carrying this T cell receptor (beta chain) was observed at least ten times. The antigen remains unidentified. No treatment of any kind had been given to any patient before thyroid surgery. The V end lost 3 bases, the J end lost 1 base, and 9 bases lay between the germline ends. This CDR3 comprises 14 residues. Germline assignment: CDR1 MNHEY and CDR2 SMNVEV (reference sequence). In the original workflow: The distant-metastasis classifier for papillary thyroid cancer was built from CDR3 differences across clinicopathological groups. Through MiXCR, TCRdb re-clonotyped the PCR reads. The V and J calls follow TCRdb's processing rather than the paper's. Seen here are 15,000 or so clones, 33% observed once, and the top ten hold roughly 12%. The source of the sample is a study of metastatic and nonmetastatic thyroid tumors. At the level of the study: Comparative analysis of repertoires was undertaken across blood and tumor or nodule tissue obtained from malignant and benign thyroid patients. Findings and caveats of the study: A significant increase in TCR beta diversity was reportedly seen in malignant thyroid tumors relative to benign nodules, in blood and tumor.

J is TRBJ1-1 and V is TRBV27, with unresolved D. This TCR derives from a male donor with papillary thyroid cancer or a benign thyroid nodule (not recorded which). Some clones in this sample may be carry-over from other donors' samples. The specimen was tumor tissue. CDR3 sequence (DNA): TGTGCCAGCAGTTTCCGGGAGAAGAACACTGAAGCTTTCTTT. Encoded protein: CASSFREKNTEAFF.